A single sample gave rise to the 23 T cell receptor beta chains below, sequenced in a study of regulatory T cells in long-lasting Graves disease. Arm-PCR of CDR3 regions and iRepertoire HTBI primers were used to build TCR beta libraries. One entry per CDR3 protein results from TCRdb running MiXCR on the multiplex PCR reads. This sample has 360,000 or so distinct CDR3 sequences, with about 10% found just once. Sample time point: newly diagnosed GD, antithyroid drugs for less than 3 months. Scientists built the TCR library using RNA that was extracted from PBMCs. In addition, the sample was reused for a study of T cells in Graves' hyperthyroidism and ophthalmopathy.

Sequencing was performed on peripheral blood mononuclear cells (PBMCs), taken at new diagnosis, from a patient treated with antithyroid drugs. All receptors come from a woman between 18 and 29 years old with Graves disease.

The sample holds a few counts of this clonotype. A much bigger clone sits one base away, suggesting this may be a read error. This sequence joins TRBV3-1 and TRBJ1-1; TRBD1 is a possible D gene (5 bases). Germline CDR1 and CDR2: LGHDT and YNNKEL (reference sequence). V was clipped by 7 bases and J by 6 bases, with 27 bases between them. This CDR3 is built from 17 residues. The CDR3, as DNA: TGTGCCAGCACCCGTCGGGTGGGGACCACTCGCGGCGCTGAAGCTTTCTTT. As protein: CASTRRVGTTRGAEAFF.

This clonotype showed up many times. The gene calls are TRBV20-1 and TRBJ1-1; D ambiguous. V gave up 6 bases and J gave up 0 bases, with 14 bases separating them. Germline CDR1 DFQATT, CDR2 SNEGSKA (reference sequence). There are 14 residues in the CDR3. The CDR3 DNA follows: TGCAGTGCCGGATTTTATGGGGTGAACACTGAAGCTTTCTTT. Translation: CSAGFYGVNTEAFF.

This clonotype was observed at least ten times. This chain uses TRBV19 with TRBJ1-1; possible D gene TRBD1, 5 bases. Germline CDR1 LNHDA, CDR2 SQIVND (reference sequence). The CDR3 contains 16 residues. Trimming stripped 5 bases from V and 2 bases from J, with 18 bases between. Here the CDR3 reads CASSSHGALLNTEAFF. The DNA for the CDR3 is TGTGCCAGTAGTTCCCACGGGGCCTTATTAAACACTGAAGCTTTCTTT.

This clonotype was observed at least ten times. The chain recombines TRBV10-2 with TRBJ2-3; D is uncertain. The germline gives CDR1 WSHSY, CDR2 SAAADI. The germline V and J ends were trimmed by 6 bases and 0 bases, with 10 bases remaining between them. The CDR3 covers 14 residues. In DNA form, the CDR3 reads TGCGCCAGCAGGAACCCTGGGAGCACAGATACGCAGTATTTT. Protein: CASRNPGSTDTQYF.

The table lists this clonotype with a few counts. V and J are TRBV25-1 and TRBJ2-3, with 7 nucleotides matching TRBD2. Germline CDR1 reads MGHDK; CDR2 reads SYGVNS. This CDR3 contains 17 residues. After removal of 3 bases from V and 0 bases from J, the junction contained 9 bases not matched to a gene. The DNA of the CDR3 is TGTGCCAGCAGTGACCCGGGATGGGGGGGTAGCACAGATACGCAGTATTTT. Protein sequence: CASSDPGWGGSTDTQYF.

V usage is TRBV6-9 and J usage is TRBJ2-7; tentatively, D is TRBD1 (6 bases). The length of the CDR3 is 17 residues. Between the trimmed V and J ends, which lost 3 bases and 2 bases, there was a span of 20 bases. Germline CDR1 is MNHGY and CDR2 is SVAAGI. The CDR3 DNA follows: TGTGCCAGCAGTTACACCCCCGGCAGGGGAGAAACCTACGAGCAGTACGTC. Translating gives CASSYTPGRGETYEQYV.

This clonotype was detected many times. This sequence joins TRBV3-1 and TRBJ2-3; the match to TRBD2 covers 7 bases. The germline CDR1 and CDR2 sequences are LGHDT and YNNKEL (reference sequence). Trimming cost V 0 bases and J 0 bases; bases outside gene matches: 9. This CDR3 is built from 18 residues. Here the CDR3 DNA reads TGTGCCAGCAGCCAAGATACTAGTAGCGGGTGGAGCACAGATACGCAGTATTTT. Translating gives CASSQDTSSGWSTDTQYF.

Points on this clonotype: A clone one base away is much larger, so this may be a read error. V gene TRBV18 combines with J gene TRBJ2-7; 7 nucleotides agree with TRBD2. With 1 base clipped from V and 0 bases from J, the junction kept 12 bases outside the gene matches. The CDR3 length is 18 residues. CDR1 is KGHSH and CDR2 is LQKENI in the germline V gene. The CDR3 loop reads CASSPRGSLAAYSYEQYF. The CDR3 DNA reads as TGTGCCAGCTCACCACGTGGCAGCCTAGCGGCATACTCCTACGAGCAGTACTTC.

The chain recombines TRBV9 with TRBJ1-5, with D possibly matching TRBD1 (6 bases). The V gene lost 4 bases and the J gene lost 7 bases, with 21 bases spanning the gap. The CDR3 totals 16 residues. The germline V gene encodes CDR1 SGDLS and CDR2 YYNGEE. The CDR3 DNA reads as TGTGCCAGCAGCAGGGGGGGTTGGGGTCTCAAGCAGCCCCAGCATTTT. It translates to CASSRGGWGLKQPQHF.

The table lists this clonotype with many counts. The chain is built from TRBV5-6 and TRBJ2-1; D not resolved. Between the trimmed V and J ends, which lost 0 bases and 0 bases, there was a span of 7 bases. This CDR3 has 15 amino acids. CDR1 and CDR2 from the germline V gene are SGHDT and YYEEEE. The CDR3 is CASSLGQYSYNEQFF. As DNA, the CDR3 is TGTGCCAGCAGCTTGGGGCAGTACTCCTACAATGAGCAGTTCTTC.

This clonotype was seen at least ten times. CDR3 in amino acids: CASSYNVAPYNEQFF. The CDR3 DNA reads TGTGCCAGCAGTTATAACGTGGCTCCCTACAATGAGCAGTTCTTC. The genes are TRBV6-2 or TRBV6-3 and TRBJ2-1, with D uncertain. The CDR3 is 15 residues long. V lost 3 bases, J lost 2 bases, and 11 bases lay in between. Germline V gene data show CDR1 as MNHEY and CDR2 as SVGEGT.

This clonotype was counted ten times or more. The rearrangement uses TRBV27 and TRBJ2-7; the D is unclear. Between the trimmed V and J ends, which lost 4 bases and 2 bases, there was a span of 12 bases. Germline assignment: CDR1 MNHEY and CDR2 SMNVEV (reference sequence). The CDR3 runs 14 residues. CDR3 coding DNA: TGTGCCAGCAGTTCTGGCGTCCTCCCCTACGAGCAGTACTTC. It specifies CASSSGVLPYEQYF.

This clonotype has a count of ten or more. The chain couples TRBV12-3 or TRBV12-4 to TRBJ1-3; D is perhaps TRBD1 (5 bases). This CDR3 is built from 14 residues. Trimming removed 6 bases at V and 0 bases at J, with 9 bases between. For the CDR3, the DNA is TGTGCCAGCAGCTTACAGGTCTCTGGAAACACCATATATTTT. Translation gives CASSLQVSGNTIYF.

This clonotype has a count of ten or more. The chain joins TRBV5-5 to TRBJ1-1; D may be TRBD1 (5 bases). Trimming removed 4 bases from V and 0 bases from J, with 10 bases in between. From germline, CDR1 is SGHKS and CDR2 YYEKEE (reference sequence). CDR3 size: 14 residues. CDR3 residues: CASSAGTMNTEAFF. CDR3 sequence (DNA): TGTGCCAGCAGCGCCGGGACGATGAACACTGAAGCTTTCTTT.

This clonotype appeared many times. The J gene is TRBJ1-4, the V gene TRBV10-3; D call uncertain. The CDR3 has 13 residues. Per the germline V gene, CDR1 is ENHRY and CDR2 is SYGVKD. V lost 8 bases and J lost 4, with 11 bases in between. The CDR3 region is CAIAKGNNEKLFF. DNA of the CDR3: TGTGCCATCGCCAAGGGCAATAATGAAAAACTGTTTTTT.

Ten or more counts support this clonotype. The gene calls are TRBV7-3 and TRBJ2-1; maybe TRBD1 (5 bases). Germline values: CDR1 SGHTA, CDR2 FQGTGA. CDR3 length: 14 residues. The V and J ends lost 2 bases and 5 bases respectively, with 10 bases between them. The CDR3 region has the DNA TGTGCCAGCAGCTTATTGGGCAGGGACAATGAGCAGTTCTTC. Encoded protein: CASSLLGRDNEQFF.

Concerning this clonotype itself: At one end, the junction sequence differs from germline, possibly due to a read error. The V call is TRBV6-1, the J call TRBJ1-3; a weak D match, TRBD1 (6 bases). The CDR3 is made up of 16 amino acids. Germline lookup yields CDR1 MNHNS and CDR2 SASEGT. The CDR3: CASSHVQGGPGNTVYF. The CDR3 bases are TGTGCCAGCAGTCACGTTCAAGGGGGACCTGGAAACACCGTATATTTT.

In regard to this clonotype: A much larger clone lies a single base off, so this may be a read error. The chain uses TRBV19 and TRBJ2-3, with TRBD2 matching 10 bases. Germline V CDR1 and CDR2: LNHDA, SQIVND (reference sequence). The CDR3 loop spans 15 amino acids. Losses at the gene ends were 4 bases for V and 8 bases for J; bases not matched to a gene: 9. The CDR3 spells CASSTASGSIGTQYF. The CDR3 DNA reads as TGTGCCAGTAGTACCGCTAGCGGGAGTATAGGTACGCAGTATTTT.

This clonotype was seen repeatedly, ten times or more. CDR3 DNA: TGTGCCAGCAGCCCTGGACCTAGCTCCTACAATGAGCAGTTCTTC. Its protein is CASSPGPSSYNEQFF. The J gene is TRBJ2-1, the V gene TRBV6-1; the D is unclear. The V and J ends lost 6 bases and 0 bases respectively, with 12 bases between them. CDR3 length equals 15 residues. Germline V CDR1 and CDR2: MNHNS, SASEGT.

The V call is TRBV19, the J call TRBJ2-1; TRBD2 matches at 9 bases. Germline trimming cut 7 bases from V and 7 bases from J; bases unmatched to any gene: 5. Germline V lookup: CDR1 LNHDA, CDR2 SQIVND (reference sequence). The CDR3 has 13 amino acids. This CDR3 is CASIAGEGNEQFF. CDR3 in DNA: TGTGCCAGTATAGCGGGAGAAGGAAATGAGCAGTTCTTC.

This clonotype has ten or more counts. V gene TRBV5-1 combines with J gene TRBJ2-1; D call uncertain. V was shortened by 0 bases and J by 0 bases, with 7 bases between the two germline ends. Germline V gene data show CDR1 as SGHRS and CDR2 as YFSETQ. This CDR3 comprises 15 residues. The CDR3 reads CASSLGAVSYNEQFF. The CDR3 bases are TGCGCCAGCAGCTTGGGCGCAGTCTCCTACAATGAGCAGTTCTTC.

This clonotype was seen at least ten times. This rearrangement joins TRBV12-3 or TRBV12-4 to TRBJ1-1; maybe TRBD1 (6 bases). This CDR3 has 14 amino acids. V lost 6 bases and J lost 1, with 12 bases in between. CDR3 sequence: CASRAGTRNTEAFF. The CDR3 coding sequence is TGTGCCAGCAGGGCCGGGACAAGGAACACTGAAGCTTTCTTT.

At least ten counts were recorded for this clonotype. V gene TRBV10-3 combines with J gene TRBJ2-1, with D possibly matching TRBD1 (6 bases). Trimming shortened V by 8 bases and J by 3 bases, and 20 bases separated the two germline ends. CDR1 and CDR2 from the germline V gene are ENHRY and SYGVKD. The CDR3 covers 16 residues. For the CDR3, the DNA is TGTGCCATCGTAGTTACCCAGGGGCCGGGCTACAATGAGCAGTTCTTC. This codes for CAIVVTQGPGYNEQFF.